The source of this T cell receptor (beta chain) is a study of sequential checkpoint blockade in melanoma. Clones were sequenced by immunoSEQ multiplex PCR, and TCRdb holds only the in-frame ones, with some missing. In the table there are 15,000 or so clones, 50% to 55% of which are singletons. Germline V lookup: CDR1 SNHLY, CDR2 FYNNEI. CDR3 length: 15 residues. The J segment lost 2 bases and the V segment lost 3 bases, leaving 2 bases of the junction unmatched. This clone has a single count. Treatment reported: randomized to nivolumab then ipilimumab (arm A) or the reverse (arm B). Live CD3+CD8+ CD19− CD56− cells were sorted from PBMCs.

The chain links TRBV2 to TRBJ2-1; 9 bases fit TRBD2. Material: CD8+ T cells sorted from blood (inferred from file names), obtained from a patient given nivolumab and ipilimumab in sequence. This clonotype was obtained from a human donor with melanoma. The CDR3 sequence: CASSDLAGAYNEQFF. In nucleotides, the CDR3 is TGTGCCAGCAGTGACTTAGCGGGGGCCTACAATGAGCAGTTCTTC. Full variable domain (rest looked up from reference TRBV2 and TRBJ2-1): EPEVTQTPSHQVTQMGQEVILRCVPISNHLYFYWYRQILGQKVEFLVSFYNNEISEKSEIFDDQFSVERPDGSNFTLKIRSTKLEDSAMYFCASSDLAGAYNEQFFGPGTRLTVL.